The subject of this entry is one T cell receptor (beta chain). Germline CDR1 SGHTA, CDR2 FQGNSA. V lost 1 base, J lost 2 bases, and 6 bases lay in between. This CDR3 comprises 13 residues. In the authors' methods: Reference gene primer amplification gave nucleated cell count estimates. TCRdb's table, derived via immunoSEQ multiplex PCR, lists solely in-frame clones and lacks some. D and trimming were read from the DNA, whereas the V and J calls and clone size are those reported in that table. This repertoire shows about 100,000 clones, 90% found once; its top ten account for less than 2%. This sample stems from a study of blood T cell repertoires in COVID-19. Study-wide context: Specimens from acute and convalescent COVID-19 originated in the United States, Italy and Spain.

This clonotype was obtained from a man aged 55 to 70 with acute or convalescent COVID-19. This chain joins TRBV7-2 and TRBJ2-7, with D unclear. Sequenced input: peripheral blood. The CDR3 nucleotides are TGTGCCAGCAGCTTAGAACCTACCTACGAGCAGTACTTC. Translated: CASSLEPTYEQYF.